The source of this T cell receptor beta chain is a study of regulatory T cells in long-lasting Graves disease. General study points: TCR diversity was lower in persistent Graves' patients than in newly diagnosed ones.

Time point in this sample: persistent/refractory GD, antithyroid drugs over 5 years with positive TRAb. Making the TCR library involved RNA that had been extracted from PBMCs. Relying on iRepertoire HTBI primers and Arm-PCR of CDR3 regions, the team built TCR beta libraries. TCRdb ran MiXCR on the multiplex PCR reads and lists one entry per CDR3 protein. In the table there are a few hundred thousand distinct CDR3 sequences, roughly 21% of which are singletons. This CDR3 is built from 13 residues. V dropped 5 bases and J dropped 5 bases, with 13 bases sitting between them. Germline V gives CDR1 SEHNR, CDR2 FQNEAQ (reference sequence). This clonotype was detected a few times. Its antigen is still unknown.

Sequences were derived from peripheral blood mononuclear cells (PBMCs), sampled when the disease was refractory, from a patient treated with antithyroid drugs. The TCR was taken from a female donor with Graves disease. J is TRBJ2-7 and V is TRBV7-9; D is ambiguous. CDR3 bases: TGTGCCAGCAGCCTATCGCCGGAAAACGAGCAGTACTTC. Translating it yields CASSLSPENEQYF.